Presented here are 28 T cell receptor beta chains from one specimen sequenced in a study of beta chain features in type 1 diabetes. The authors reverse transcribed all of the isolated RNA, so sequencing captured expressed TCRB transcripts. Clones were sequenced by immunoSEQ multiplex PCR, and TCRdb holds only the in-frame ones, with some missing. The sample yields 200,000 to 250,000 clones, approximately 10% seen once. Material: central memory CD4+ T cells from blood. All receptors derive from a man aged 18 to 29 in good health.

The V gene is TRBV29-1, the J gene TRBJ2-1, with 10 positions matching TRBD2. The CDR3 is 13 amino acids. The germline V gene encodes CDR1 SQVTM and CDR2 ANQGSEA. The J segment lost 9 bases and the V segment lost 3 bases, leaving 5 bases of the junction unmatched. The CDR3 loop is CSVERTSGTEQFF. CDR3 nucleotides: TGCAGCGTTGAGCGAACTAGCGGGACTGAGCAGTTCTTC.

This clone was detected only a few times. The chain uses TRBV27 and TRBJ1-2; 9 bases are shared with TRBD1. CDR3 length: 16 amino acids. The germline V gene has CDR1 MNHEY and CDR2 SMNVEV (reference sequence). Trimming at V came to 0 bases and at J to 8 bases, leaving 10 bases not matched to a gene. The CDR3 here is CASSLSPGQGREGYTF. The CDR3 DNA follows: TGTGCCAGCAGTTTATCGCCCGGACAGGGGAGGGAAGGCTACACCTTC.

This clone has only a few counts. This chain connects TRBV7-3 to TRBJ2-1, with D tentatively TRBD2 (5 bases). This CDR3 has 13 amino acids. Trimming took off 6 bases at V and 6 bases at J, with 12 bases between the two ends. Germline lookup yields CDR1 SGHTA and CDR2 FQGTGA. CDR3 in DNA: TGTGCCAGCAGTTACGGGGAAAGCAATGAGCAGTTCTTC. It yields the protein CASSYGESNEQFF.

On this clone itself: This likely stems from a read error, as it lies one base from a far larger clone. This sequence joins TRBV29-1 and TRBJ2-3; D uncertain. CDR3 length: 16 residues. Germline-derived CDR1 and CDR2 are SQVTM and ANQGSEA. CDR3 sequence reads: CCVEGGKGYGTDTQYF. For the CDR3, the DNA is TGCTGCGTTGAAGGCGGAAAAGGGTACGGCACAGATACGCAGTATTTT.

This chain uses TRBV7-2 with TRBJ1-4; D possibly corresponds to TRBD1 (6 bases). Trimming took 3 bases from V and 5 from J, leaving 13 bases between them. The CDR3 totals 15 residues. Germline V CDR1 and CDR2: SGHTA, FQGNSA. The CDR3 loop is CASSLMTGANEKLFF. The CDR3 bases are TGTGCCAGCAGCTTGATGACAGGTGCCAATGAAAAACTGTTTTTT.

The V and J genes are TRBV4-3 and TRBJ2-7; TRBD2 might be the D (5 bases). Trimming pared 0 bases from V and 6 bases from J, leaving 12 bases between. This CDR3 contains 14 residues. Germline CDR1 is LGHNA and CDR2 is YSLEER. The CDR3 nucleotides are TGCGCCAGCAGCCAAGATCTGACTACCCGCGAGCAGTACTTC. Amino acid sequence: CASSQDLTTREQYF.

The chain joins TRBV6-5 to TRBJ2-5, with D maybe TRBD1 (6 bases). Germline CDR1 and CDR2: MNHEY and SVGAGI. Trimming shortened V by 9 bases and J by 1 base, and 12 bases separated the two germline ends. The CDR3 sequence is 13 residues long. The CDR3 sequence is CASSRTVQETQYF. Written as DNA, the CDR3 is TGTGCCAGTTCACGGACAGTCCAAGAGACCCAGTACTTC.

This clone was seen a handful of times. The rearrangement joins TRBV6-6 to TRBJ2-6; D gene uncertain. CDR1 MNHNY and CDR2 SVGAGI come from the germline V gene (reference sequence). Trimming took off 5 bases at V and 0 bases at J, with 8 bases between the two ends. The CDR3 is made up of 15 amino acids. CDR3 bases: TGTGCCAGCAGTACCCCCGACTCTGGGGCCAACGTCCTGACTTTC. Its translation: CASSTPDSGANVLTF.

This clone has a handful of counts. The CDR3 reads CASRPPGQGDIQYF. The DNA of the CDR3 is TGTGCCAGCAGGCCTCCGGGACAGGGCGACATTCAGTACTTC. The chain couples TRBV6-6 to TRBJ2-4; 9 nucleotides agree with TRBD1. After removal of 6 bases from V and 8 bases from J, the junction contained 8 bases not matched to a gene. Per the germline V gene, CDR1 is MNHNY and CDR2 is SVGAGI (reference sequence). The CDR3 totals 14 residues.

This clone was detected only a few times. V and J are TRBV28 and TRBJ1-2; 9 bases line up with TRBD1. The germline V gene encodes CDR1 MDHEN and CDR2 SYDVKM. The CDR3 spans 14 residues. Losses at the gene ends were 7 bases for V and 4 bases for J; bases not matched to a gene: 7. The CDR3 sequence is CASTRTGAFYGYTF. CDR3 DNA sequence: TGTGCCAGCACCAGGACAGGGGCTTTCTATGGCTACACCTTC.

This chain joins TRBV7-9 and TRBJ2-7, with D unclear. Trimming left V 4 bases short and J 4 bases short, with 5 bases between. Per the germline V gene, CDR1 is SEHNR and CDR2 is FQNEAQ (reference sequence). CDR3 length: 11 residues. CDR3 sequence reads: CASSSQYEQYF. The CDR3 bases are TGTGCCAGCAGCTCACAGTACGAGCAGTACTTC.

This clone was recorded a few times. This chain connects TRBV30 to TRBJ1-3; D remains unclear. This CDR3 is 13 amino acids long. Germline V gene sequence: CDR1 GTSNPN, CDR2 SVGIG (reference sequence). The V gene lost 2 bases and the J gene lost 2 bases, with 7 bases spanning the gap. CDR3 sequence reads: CAWSRDPGNTIYF. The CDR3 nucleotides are TGTGCCTGGAGTAGAGATCCTGGAAACACCATATATTTT.

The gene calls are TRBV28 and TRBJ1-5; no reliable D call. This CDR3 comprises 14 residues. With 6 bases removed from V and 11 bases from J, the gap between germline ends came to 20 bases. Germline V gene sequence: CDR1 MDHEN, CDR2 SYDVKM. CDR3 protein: CASSPADFFGTQHF. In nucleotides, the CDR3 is TGTGCCAGCAGCCCAGCTGATTTTTTCGGGACCCAGCATTTT.

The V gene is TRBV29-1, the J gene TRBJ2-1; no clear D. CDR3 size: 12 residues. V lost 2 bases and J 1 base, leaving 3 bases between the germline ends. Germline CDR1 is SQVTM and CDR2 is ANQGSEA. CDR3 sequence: CSVEPSYNEQFF. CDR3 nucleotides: TGCAGCGTTGAACCTTCCTACAATGAGCAGTTCTTC.

CDR3 in DNA: TGTGCCAGCAGCTTTTCCCAGGGTGAGGGCAATGAGCAGTTCTTC. Its protein product is CASSFSQGEGNEQFF. V gene TRBV7-7 combines with J gene TRBJ2-1; D may match TRBD1 or TRBD2 (5 bases each). CDR3 length equals 15 residues. CDR1 is SSHAT and CDR2 is FNYEAQ in the germline V gene (reference sequence). V was pared by 3 bases and J by 6 bases, with 15 bases between.

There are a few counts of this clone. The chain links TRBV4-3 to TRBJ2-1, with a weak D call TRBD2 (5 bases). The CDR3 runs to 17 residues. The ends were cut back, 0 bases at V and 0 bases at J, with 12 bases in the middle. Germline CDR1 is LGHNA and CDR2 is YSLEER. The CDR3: CASSQELAWDSYNEQFF. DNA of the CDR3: TGCGCCAGCAGCCAAGAGCTAGCCTGGGACTCCTACAATGAGCAGTTCTTC.

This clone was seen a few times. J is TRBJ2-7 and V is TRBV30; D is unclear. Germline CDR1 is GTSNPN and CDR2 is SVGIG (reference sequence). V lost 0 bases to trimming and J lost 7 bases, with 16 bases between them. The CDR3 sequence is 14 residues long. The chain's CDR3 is CAWSVRRTVGEQYF. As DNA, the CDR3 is TGTGCCTGGAGTGTACGGCGGACCGTGGGGGAGCAGTACTTC.

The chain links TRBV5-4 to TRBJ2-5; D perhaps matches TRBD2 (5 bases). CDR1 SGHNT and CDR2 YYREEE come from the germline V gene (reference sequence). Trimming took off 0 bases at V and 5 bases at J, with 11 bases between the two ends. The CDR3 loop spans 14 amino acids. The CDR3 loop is CASSLASRRETQYF. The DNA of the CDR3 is TGTGCCAGCAGCTTGGCCTCGCGGAGGGAGACCCAGTACTTC. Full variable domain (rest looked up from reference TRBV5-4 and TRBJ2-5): ETGVTQSPTHLIKTRGQQVTLRCSSQSGHNTVSWYQQALGQGPQFIFQYYREEENGRGNFPPRFSGLQFPNYSSELNVNALELDDSALYLCASSLASRRETQYFGPGTRLLVL.

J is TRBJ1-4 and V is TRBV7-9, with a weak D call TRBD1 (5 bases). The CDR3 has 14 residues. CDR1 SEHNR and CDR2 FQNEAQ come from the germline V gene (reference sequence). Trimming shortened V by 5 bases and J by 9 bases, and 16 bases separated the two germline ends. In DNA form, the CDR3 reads TGTGCCAGCAGCCCTGGGACGGCCTACCAAAAACTGTTTTTT. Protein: CASSPGTAYQKLFF. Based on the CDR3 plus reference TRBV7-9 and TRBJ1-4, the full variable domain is DTGVSQNPRHKITKRGQNVTFRCDPISEHNRLYWYRQTLGQGPEFLTYFQNEAQLEKSRLLSDRFSAERPKGSFSTLEIQRTEQGDSAMYLCASSPGTAYQKLFFGSGTQLSVL.

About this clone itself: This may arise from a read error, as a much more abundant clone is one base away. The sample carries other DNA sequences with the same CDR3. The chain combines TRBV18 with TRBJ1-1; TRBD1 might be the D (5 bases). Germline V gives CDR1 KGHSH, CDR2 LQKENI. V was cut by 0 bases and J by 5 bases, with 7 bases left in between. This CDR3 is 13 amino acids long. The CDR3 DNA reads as TGTGCCAGCTCACCACCGGGGGGTACTGAAGCTTTCTTT. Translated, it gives CASSPPGGTEAFF.

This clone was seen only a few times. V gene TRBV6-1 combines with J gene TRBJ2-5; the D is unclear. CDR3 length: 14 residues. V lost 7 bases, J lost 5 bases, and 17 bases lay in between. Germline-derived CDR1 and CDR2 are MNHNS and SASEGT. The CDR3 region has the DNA TGTGCCAGCACTCTGGTACAGATCGGGGAGACCCAGTACTTC. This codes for CASTLVQIGETQYF.

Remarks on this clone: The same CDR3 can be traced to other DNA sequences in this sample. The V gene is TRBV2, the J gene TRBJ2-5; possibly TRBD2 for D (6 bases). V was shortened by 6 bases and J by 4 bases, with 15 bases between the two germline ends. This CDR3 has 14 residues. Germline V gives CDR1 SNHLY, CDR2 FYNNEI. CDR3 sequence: CASSPGQGGETQYF. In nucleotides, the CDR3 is TGTGCCAGCAGCCCCGGGCAGGGAGGAGAGACCCAGTACTTC.

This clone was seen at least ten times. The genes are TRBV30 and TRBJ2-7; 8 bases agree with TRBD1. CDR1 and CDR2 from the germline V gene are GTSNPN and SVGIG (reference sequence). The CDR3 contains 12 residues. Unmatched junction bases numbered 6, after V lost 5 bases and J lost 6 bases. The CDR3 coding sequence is TGTGCCTGGGCCGGGACAGGTCTCGAGCAGTACTTC. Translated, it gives CAWAGTGLEQYF.

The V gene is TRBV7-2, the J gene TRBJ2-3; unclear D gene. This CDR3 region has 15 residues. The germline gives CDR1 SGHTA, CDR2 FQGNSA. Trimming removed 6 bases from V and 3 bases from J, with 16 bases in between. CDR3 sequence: CASSSSFAVTDTQYF. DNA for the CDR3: TGTGCCAGCAGTTCGAGTTTTGCCGTAACAGATACGCAGTATTTT.

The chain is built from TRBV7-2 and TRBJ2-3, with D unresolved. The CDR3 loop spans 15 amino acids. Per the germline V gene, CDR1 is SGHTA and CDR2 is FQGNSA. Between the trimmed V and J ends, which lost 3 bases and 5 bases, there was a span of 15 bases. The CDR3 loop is CASSLKRSMIDTQYF. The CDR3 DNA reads TGTGCCAGCAGCTTGAAGCGCTCAATGATAGATACGCAGTATTTT. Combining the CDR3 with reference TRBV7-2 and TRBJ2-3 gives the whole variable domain GAGVSQSPSNKVTEKGKDVELRCDPISGHTALYWYRQSLGQGLEFLIYFQGNSAPDKSGLPSDRFSAERTGGSVSTLTIQRTQQEDSAVYLCASSLKRSMIDTQYFGPGTRLTVL.

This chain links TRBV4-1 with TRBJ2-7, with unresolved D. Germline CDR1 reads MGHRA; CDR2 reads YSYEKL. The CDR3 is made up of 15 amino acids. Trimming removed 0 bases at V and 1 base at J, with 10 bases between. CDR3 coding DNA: TGCGCCAGCAGCCAAGATTCGGCTAGATCCTACGAGCAGTACTTC. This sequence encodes CASSQDSARSYEQYF.

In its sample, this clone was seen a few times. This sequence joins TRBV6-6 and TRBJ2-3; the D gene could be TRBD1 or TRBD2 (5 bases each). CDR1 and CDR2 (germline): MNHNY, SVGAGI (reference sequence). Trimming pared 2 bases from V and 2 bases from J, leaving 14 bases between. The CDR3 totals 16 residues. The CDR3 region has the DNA TGTGCCAGCAGTTACGGGCGGAGCGGACACACAGATACGCAGTATTTT. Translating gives CASSYGRSGHTDTQYF.

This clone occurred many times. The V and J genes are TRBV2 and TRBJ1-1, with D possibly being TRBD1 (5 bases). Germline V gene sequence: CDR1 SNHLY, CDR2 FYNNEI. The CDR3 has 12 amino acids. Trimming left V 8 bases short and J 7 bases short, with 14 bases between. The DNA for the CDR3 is TGTGCCAGCCGTTTCTCGGGGGATGAAGCTTTCTTT. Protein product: CASRFSGDEAFF.